This is a list of T cell receptor beta chains from one sample in a study of cytomegalovirus exposure and HLA in healthy donors. Using immunoSEQ multiplex PCR, the repertoire was profiled, and TCRdb retains in-frame clones only, with some absent. Found here are 110,000 or so clones, roughly 15% of them singletons; the top ten hold more than 0.8%. Sequencing was performed on PBMCs. The receptors stem from a female donor in good health and CMV-seronegative. The CDR3 runs from the conserved cysteine through the conserved F or W. The D gene is left open where the match is weak. Expanded clones get a size class; other rows say once, few or many, or leave the size out.

v_gene: TRBV7-9
abundance: many
d_gene: NA
j_gene: TRBJ2-5
CDR3nt: TGTGCCAGCAGCCCACAGGGGACTTCGTACCAAGAGACCCAGTACTTC
CDR3aa: CASSPQGTSYQETQYF

v_gene: TRBV13
abundance: NA
d_gene: TRBD2
j_gene: TRBJ2-7
CDR3nt: TGTGCCAGCAGCGCGGGGACTAGCTTGGACGAGCAGTACTTC
CDR3aa: CASSAGTSLDEQYF

v_gene: TRBV5-6
abundance: few
d_gene: TRBD2
j_gene: TRBJ2-3
CDR3nt: TGTGCCAGCAGCTTTCCGGGGGGAGGCACAGATACGCAGTATTTT
CDR3aa: CASSFPGGGTDTQYF

v_gene: TRBV5-1
abundance: NA
d_gene: TRBD1
j_gene: TRBJ1-6
CDR3nt: TGCGCCAGCAGCTTTGACAGGGAAAATTCTCCCCTCCACTTT
CDR3aa: CASSFDRENSPLHF

v_gene: TRBV5-6
abundance: NA
d_gene: TRBD1
j_gene: TRBJ2-7
CDR3nt: TGTGCCAGCAGTTCCGGGACAGGGTTTTACGAGCAGTACTTC
CDR3aa: CASSSGTGFYEQYF

v_gene: TRBV6-6
abundance: NA
d_gene: NA
j_gene: TRBJ2-3
CDR3nt: TGTGCCAGCAGTTACTCGGCCGACACAGATACGCAGTATTTT
CDR3aa: CASSYSADTDTQYF

v_gene: TRBV28
abundance: NA
d_gene: NA
j_gene: TRBJ1-1
CDR3nt: TGTGCCAGCAGGGTCGCGGGGCAGGGCACTGAAGCTTTCTTT
CDR3aa: CASRVAGQGTEAFF

v_gene: TRBV30
abundance: few
d_gene: TRBD1
j_gene: TRBJ1-2
CDR3nt: TGTGCCTGGAGTGGCAACAGGGGCCGCCCCTATGGCTACACCTTC
CDR3aa: CAWSGNRGRPYGYTF

v_gene: TRBV23-1
abundance: few
d_gene: TRBD1
j_gene: TRBJ2-5
CDR3nt: TGCGCCAGTAGGACAGGGGGCGTGGGGACCCAGTACTTC
CDR3aa: CASRTGGVGTQYF

v_gene: TRBV7-8
abundance: NA
d_gene: TRBD1
j_gene: TRBJ2-7
CDR3nt: TGTGCCAGCAGGTCTGACAGGGGCTACGAGCAGTACTTC
CDR3aa: CASRSDRGYEQYF

v_gene: TRBV11-1
abundance: NA
d_gene: TRBD2
j_gene: TRBJ2-7
CDR3nt: TGTGCCAGCAGCCTCGGGCGGGACTACTCCTACGAGCAGTACTTC
CDR3aa: CASSLGRDYSYEQYF

v_gene: TRBV29-1
abundance: few
d_gene: TRBD2
j_gene: TRBJ2-3
CDR3nt: TGCAGCGTTGGGACTAGCGGCTCTAGCACAGATACGCAGTATTTT
CDR3aa: CSVGTSGSSTDTQYF

v_gene: TRBV6-5
abundance: few
d_gene: NA
j_gene: TRBJ2-1
CDR3nt: TGTGCCAGCAGTTACGCGGCGGAGGGGGGGAATGAGCAGTTCTTC
CDR3aa: CASSYAAEGGNEQFF

v_gene: TRBV30
abundance: NA
d_gene: NA
j_gene: TRBJ2-7
CDR3nt: TGTGCCTGGAGTGTACTACAGGGATTCGGCGAGCAGTACTTC
CDR3aa: CAWSVLQGFGEQYF

v_gene: TRBV4-1
abundance: NA
d_gene: TRBD1
j_gene: TRBJ1-6
CDR3nt: TGCGCCAGCAGCGCAACTACACTACGTCTGGCGGGACAGGCAAGAAACCGTTCACCCCTCCACTTT
CDR3aa: CASSATTLRLAGQARNRSPLHF

v_gene: TRBV27
abundance: few
d_gene: NA
j_gene: TRBJ1-2
CDR3nt: TGTGCCAGCAGTTTAGCGGGTCGTGGCTACACCTTC
CDR3aa: CASSLAGRGYTF

v_gene: TRBV28
abundance: few
d_gene: NA
j_gene: TRBJ1-5
CDR3nt: TGTGCCAGCAGTCTTTGGGACACAAACAATCAGCCCCAGCATTTT
CDR3aa: CASSLWDTNNQPQHF

v_gene: TRBV30
abundance: NA
d_gene: TRBD1
j_gene: TRBJ2-7
CDR3nt: TGTGCCTGGAGTGTACCCAGGGGGACCAAAGACGAGCAGTACTTC
CDR3aa: CAWSVPRGTKDEQYF

v_gene: TRBV4-2
abundance: NA
d_gene: TRBD2
j_gene: TRBJ2-5
CDR3nt: TGTGCCAGCAGCCAAGGAGGGCTAGCGGAACAAGAGACCCAGTACTTC
CDR3aa: CASSQGGLAEQETQYF

v_gene: TRBV2
abundance: NA
d_gene: TRBD2
j_gene: TRBJ2-5
CDR3nt: TGTGCCAGCAGTCGGACTAGCGGGAGAGGAGAGACCCAGTACTTC
CDR3aa: CASSRTSGRGETQYF

v_gene: TRBV5-1
abundance: NA
d_gene: TRBD1
j_gene: TRBJ1-6
CDR3nt: TGCGCCAGCAGCTTTTCCGGGACAGATAATTCACCCCTCCACTTT
CDR3aa: CASSFSGTDNSPLHF

v_gene: TRBV7-2
abundance: few
d_gene: TRBD1
j_gene: TRBJ1-1
CDR3nt: TGTGCCAGCAGCTTATACTCGACAGGGCCGCACACTGAAGCTTTCTTT
CDR3aa: CASSLYSTGPHTEAFF

v_gene: TRBV7-6
abundance: NA
d_gene: NA
j_gene: TRBJ1-3
CDR3nt: TGTGCCAGCAGCTTAGAGGGGCAAAAGGGAAACACCATATATTTT
CDR3aa: CASSLEGQKGNTIYF

v_gene: TRBV7-9
abundance: NA
d_gene: NA
j_gene: TRBJ1-5
CDR3nt: TGTGCCAGCAGTGACACCGGGACTTTCAATCAGCCCCAGCATTTT
CDR3aa: CASSDTGTFNQPQHF

v_gene: TRBV18
abundance: few
d_gene: TRBD1
j_gene: TRBJ2-7
CDR3nt: TGTGCCAGCTCAAGGTGGGGACCGGGACAGGGGACCCACGAGCAGTACTTC
CDR3aa: CASSRWGPGQGTHEQYF

v_gene: TRBV9
abundance: few
d_gene: NA
j_gene: TRBJ1-1
CDR3nt: TGTGCCAGCAGCCATGACAGGAACACTGAAGCTTTCTTT
CDR3aa: CASSHDRNTEAFF

v_gene: TRBV4-3
abundance: few
d_gene: NA
j_gene: TRBJ1-2
CDR3nt: TGCGCCAGCAGCCTAGAATATGCGAGAGCTAACTATGGCTACACCTTC
CDR3aa: CASSLEYARANYGYTF

v_gene: TRBV5-1
abundance: few
d_gene: NA
j_gene: TRBJ1-1
CDR3nt: TGCGCCAGCAGCTTTTCGGGGGGGGACACTGAAGCTTTCTTT
CDR3aa: CASSFSGGDTEAFF

v_gene: TRBV2
abundance: NA
d_gene: NA
j_gene: TRBJ1-4
CDR3nt: TGTGCCAGCATTGTTCTTGCAACTAATGAAAAACTGTTTTTT
CDR3aa: CASIVLATNEKLFF

v_gene: TRBV30
abundance: NA
d_gene: TRBD2
j_gene: TRBJ2-2
CDR3nt: TGTGCCTGGAGTGGCCTAGCGGGAGACTACACCGGGGAGCTGTTTTTT
CDR3aa: CAWSGLAGDYTGELFF

v_gene: TRBV19
abundance: NA
d_gene: TRBD2
j_gene: TRBJ2-1
CDR3nt: TGTGCCAGTAGTATGGGTCCAGCGGGAGACGATGAGCAGTTCTTC
CDR3aa: CASSMGPAGDDEQFF

v_gene: TRBV13
abundance: NA
d_gene: NA
j_gene: TRBJ1-2
CDR3nt: TGTGCCAGCAGCTCATTCGAGGACATGGACTATGGCTACACCTTC
CDR3aa: CASSSFEDMDYGYTF

v_gene: TRBV5-1
abundance: NA
d_gene: TRBD2
j_gene: TRBJ2-3
CDR3nt: TGCGCCAGCAGCTTGGGACTAGCGGGGGATTCGGATACGCAGTATTTT
CDR3aa: CASSLGLAGDSDTQYF

v_gene: TRBV19
abundance: NA
d_gene: TRBD1
j_gene: TRBJ1-2
CDR3nt: TGTGCCAGTAGTGAACAGGGGGACTATGGCTACACCTTC
CDR3aa: CASSEQGDYGYTF

v_gene: TRBV6-1
abundance: NA
d_gene: TRBD1
j_gene: TRBJ1-2
CDR3nt: TGTGCCAGCAGTGAGACAGGGAACTATGGCTACACCTTC
CDR3aa: CASSETGNYGYTF

v_gene: TRBV6-5
abundance: NA
d_gene: TRBD1
j_gene: TRBJ1-3
CDR3nt: TGTGCCAGCAGTAACCGCCGGACAGGCGGAAACACCATATATTTT
CDR3aa: CASSNRRTGGNTIYF

v_gene: TRBV15
abundance: NA
d_gene: TRBD1
j_gene: TRBJ2-7
CDR3nt: TGTGCCACCAGCAGAGATTTTAACAGGGGCCCCTACGAGCAGTACTTC
CDR3aa: CATSRDFNRGPYEQYF

v_gene: TRBV25-1
abundance: NA
d_gene: NA
j_gene: TRBJ2-3
CDR3nt: TGTGCCAGCAGTGACCCCCAAGGAAAGGGGATGATCACAGATACGCAGTATTTT
CDR3aa: CASSDPQGKGMITDTQYF

v_gene: TRBV25-1
abundance: NA
d_gene: TRBD2
j_gene: TRBJ2-5
CDR3nt: TGTGCCAGCAGTGATCTAGCGGGCTTCCAAGAGACCCAGTACTTC
CDR3aa: CASSDLAGFQETQYF

v_gene: TRBV7-2
abundance: NA
d_gene: TRBD1
j_gene: TRBJ2-2
CDR3nt: TGTGCCAGCAGCTTAGTTACAGGGGGCACCACCGGGGAGCTGTTTTTT
CDR3aa: CASSLVTGGTTGELFF

v_gene: TRBV28
abundance: NA
d_gene: NA
j_gene: TRBJ2-1
CDR3nt: TGTGCCAGCAGTCCTAGTTACAATGAGCAGTTCTTC
CDR3aa: CASSPSYNEQFF